These 9 T cell receptor beta chains share one sample of origin, sequenced in a study of beta chain features in type 1 diabetes. cDNA synthesis used the whole RNA isolate, giving expressed TCRB sequences. Some clones are missing from TCRdb's copy, which holds only in-frame ones; the method was immunoSEQ multiplex PCR. In the table there are roughly 170,000 clones, roughly an eighth of which are singletons. Sample: central memory CD4+ T cells from blood. All receptors come from a woman under 30 in good health.

This clone was seen ten or more times. V usage is TRBV27 and J usage is TRBJ2-1; 8 bases align to TRBD2. The CDR3 consists of 17 residues. Unmatched junction bases numbered 5, after V lost 1 base and J lost 0 bases. Germline V gene sequence: CDR1 MNHEY, CDR2 SMNVEV (reference sequence). The CDR3 loop is CASSLLLAGSSYNEQFF. The CDR3 bases are TGTGCCAGCAGTTTATTGCTAGCGGGCAGCTCCTACAATGAGCAGTTCTTC.

The rearrangement uses TRBV18 and TRBJ2-7, with 9 bases matching TRBD1. Germline lookup yields CDR1 KGHSH and CDR2 LQKENI. The CDR3 extends over 15 amino acids. J gave up 3 bases and V 4 bases, and 7 bases lay outside the gene matches. CDR3 region: CASSLRPTGGYEQYF. The DNA for the CDR3 is TGTGCCAGCTCACTCCGCCCGACAGGGGGCTACGAGCAGTACTTC. Based on the CDR3 plus reference TRBV18 and TRBJ2-7, the full variable domain is NAGVMQNPRHLVRRRGQEARLRCSPMKGHSHVYWYRQLPEEGLKFMVYLQKENIIDESGMPKERFSAEFPKEGPSILRIQQVVRGDSAAYFCASSLRPTGGYEQYFGPGTRLTVT.

This clone has only a few counts. The chain links TRBV15 to TRBJ1-5, with 11 bases lining up with TRBD1. Trimming removed 9 bases from V and 4 bases from J; junction bases left unmatched: 14. Germline V CDR1 and CDR2: LNHNV, YYDKDF (reference sequence). The CDR3 loop spans 17 amino acids. The CDR3 loop reads CATDDGGGQGVNQPQHF. The CDR3 nucleotides are TGTGCCACGGACGATGGAGGGGGACAGGGGGTGAATCAGCCCCAGCATTTT. Drawing the rest from reference TRBV15 and TRBJ1-5, the complete variable domain is DAMVIQNPRYQVTQFGKPVTLSCSQTLNHNVMYWYQQKSSQAPKLLFHYYDKDFNNEADTPDNFQSRRPNTSFCFLDIRSPGLGDTAMYLCATDDGGGQGVNQPQHFGDGTRLSIL.

This chain connects TRBV28 to TRBJ1-4; D remains unclear. The CDR3 is made up of 16 amino acids. Looked up from germline, CDR1 is MDHEN and CDR2 is SYDVKM. V was trimmed by 2 bases and J by 4 bases, leaving 14 bases between them. The CDR3 DNA reads as TGTGCCAGCAGTTTAGGGTCCACAGCCTATAATGAAAAACTGTTTTTT. Translation gives CASSLGSTAYNEKLFF.

Turning to this clone: This sample also contains other DNA sequences that code for the same CDR3. The J gene is TRBJ1-3, the V gene TRBV30; the D gene is possibly TRBD1 (6 bases). The V end lost 3 bases, the J end lost 0 bases, and 15 bases lay between the germline ends. The CDR3 has 16 amino acids. Germline CDR1 GTSNPN, CDR2 SVGIG (reference sequence). CDR3 protein: CAWRAMGATSGNTIYF. In DNA form, the CDR3 reads TGTGCCTGGAGGGCAATGGGGGCCACCTCTGGAAACACCATATATTTT.

As DNA, the CDR3 is TGTGCCAGTAGTATCCGGACAGGGATCTCTGGAAACACCATATATTTT. This codes for CASSIRTGISGNTIYF. This chain uses TRBV19 with TRBJ1-3, with 8 bases fitting TRBD1. The V gene end was trimmed by 3 bases and the J gene end by 0 bases; junction bases not matched to a gene: 4. Germline CDR1 is LNHDA and CDR2 is SQIVND (reference sequence). The CDR3 is 16 amino acids. The full variable domain, with the rest looked up from reference TRBV19 and TRBJ1-3, is DGGITQSPKYLFRKEGQNVTLSCEQNLNHDAMYWYRQDPGQGLRLIYYSQIVNDFQKGDIAEGYSVSREKKESFPLTVTSAQKNPTAFYLCASSIRTGISGNTIYFGEGSWLTVV.

V usage is TRBV7-9 and J usage is TRBJ2-1; the match to TRBD1 covers 8 bases. This CDR3 spans 14 amino acids. In germline, CDR1 is SEHNR, CDR2 FQNEAQ (reference sequence). The J segment lost 2 bases and the V segment lost 5 bases, leaving 2 bases of the junction unmatched. The CDR3 spells CASSGQGTYNEQFF. For the CDR3, the DNA is TGTGCCAGCAGCGGACAGGGTACCTACAATGAGCAGTTCTTC. Full variable domain (missing parts from reference TRBV7-9 and TRBJ2-1): DTGVSQNPRHKITKRGQNVTFRCDPISEHNRLYWYRQTLGQGPEFLTYFQNEAQLEKSRLLSDRFSAERPKGSFSTLEIQRTEQGDSAMYLCASSGQGTYNEQFFGPGTRLTVL.

The chain has TRBV29-1 and TRBJ2-1, with D unclear. The CDR3 spans 13 residues. The germline V gene encodes CDR1 SQVTM and CDR2 ANQGSEA. V was trimmed by 2 bases and J by 6 bases, leaving 11 bases between them. CDR3 bases: TGCAGCGTTGAAAGAACTTCGGGCAATGAGCAGTTCTTC. Residues: CSVERTSGNEQFF.

This clone was found a few times. The chain couples TRBV29-1 to TRBJ1-2; no clear D. The CDR3 runs to 14 residues. Per germline, CDR1 SQVTM and CDR2 ANQGSEA. V lost 5 bases to trimming and J lost 4 bases, with 17 bases between them. The CDR3: CSVYGLREFYGYTF. The CDR3, as DNA: TGCAGCGTTTACGGTCTCCGGGAATTCTATGGCTACACCTTC.